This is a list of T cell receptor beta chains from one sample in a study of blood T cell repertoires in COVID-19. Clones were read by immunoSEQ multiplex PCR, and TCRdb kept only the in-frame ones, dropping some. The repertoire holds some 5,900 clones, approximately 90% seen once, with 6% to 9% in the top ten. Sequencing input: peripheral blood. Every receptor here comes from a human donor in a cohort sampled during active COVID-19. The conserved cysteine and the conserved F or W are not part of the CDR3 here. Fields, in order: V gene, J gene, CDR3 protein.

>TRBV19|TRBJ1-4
ASSMWQNNEKLF
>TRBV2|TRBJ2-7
ASSDPSYEQY
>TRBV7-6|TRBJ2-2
ASSPTYRAGELF
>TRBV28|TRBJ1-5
ASSRGDQPQH
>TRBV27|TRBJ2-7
ASSLSTGTPTYEQY
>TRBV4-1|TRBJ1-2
ASSQDWAGTGYGYT
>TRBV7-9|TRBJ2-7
ASSPSSYEQY
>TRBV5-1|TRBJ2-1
ASSLGLGGSLSSYNEQF
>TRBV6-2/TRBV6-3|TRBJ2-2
ASSDQKKGGLAGFTGELF
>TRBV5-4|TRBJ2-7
ASSLAPNKEQY
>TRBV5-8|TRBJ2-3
ASSPGSRTARLISTDTQY
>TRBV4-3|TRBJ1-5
ASSQDGRDRRYSNQPQH
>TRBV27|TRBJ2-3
ASRMGRPSTDTQY
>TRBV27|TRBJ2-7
ASRLRLAGLYEQY
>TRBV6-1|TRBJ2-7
ASSVKVGTGIPHYEQY
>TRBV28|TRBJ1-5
ASSPRGGVGFNQPQH
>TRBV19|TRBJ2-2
ASMNVGGAQGTGELF
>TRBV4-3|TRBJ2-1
ASSQDTRGGNEQF
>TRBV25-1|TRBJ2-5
ASSELGLAGVGETQY
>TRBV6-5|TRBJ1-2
ASSYTRQGAGGYT